This T cell receptor beta chain comes out of a study of cytomegalovirus exposure and HLA in healthy donors. Overall study findings and caveats: Differences between HLA loci emerged in a later analysis of TCR association rates, with DRB1 most and HLA-C fewest. Overall, about 160 TCR beta chains were annotated as cytomegalovirus-associated. A link between a missense DCLRE1C variant and TCR beta V- and J-gene trimming emerged from a later analysis.

PCR amplification relied on 60 Vbeta primers (plus 13 Jbeta primers). TCRdb's copy holds only in-frame clones and misses some; the assay was immunoSEQ multiplex PCR. The sample carries 55,000 to 65,000 clones, roughly 85% recorded once. CDR3 size: 16 residues. The germline CDR1 and CDR2 sequences are MNHEY and SMNVEV (reference sequence). Trimming left V 1 base short and J 0 bases short, with 10 bases between. For this clone: The target antigen is unknown.

The chain is built from TRBV27 and TRBJ2-1, with D perhaps matching TRBD2 (5 bases). The sample comprised PBMCs. This clonotype was obtained from a female donor in good health and CMV-seronegative. The CDR3 DNA reads TGTGCCAGCAGTTTATTGGGCGGAGGCTCCTACAATGAGCAGTTCTTC. Its protein is CASSLLGGGSYNEQFF.